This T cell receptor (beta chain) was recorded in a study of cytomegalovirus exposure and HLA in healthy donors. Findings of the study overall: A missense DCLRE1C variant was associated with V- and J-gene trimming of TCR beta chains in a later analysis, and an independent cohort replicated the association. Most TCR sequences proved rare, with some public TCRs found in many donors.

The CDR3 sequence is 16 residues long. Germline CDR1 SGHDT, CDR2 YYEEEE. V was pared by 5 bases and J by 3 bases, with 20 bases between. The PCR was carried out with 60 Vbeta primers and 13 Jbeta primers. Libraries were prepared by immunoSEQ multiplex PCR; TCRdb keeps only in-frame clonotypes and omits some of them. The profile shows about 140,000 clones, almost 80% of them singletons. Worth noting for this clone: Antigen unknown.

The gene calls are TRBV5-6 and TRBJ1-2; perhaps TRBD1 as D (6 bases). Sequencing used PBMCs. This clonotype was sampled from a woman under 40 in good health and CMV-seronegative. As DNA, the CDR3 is TGTGCCAGCAGTTGGTGGGGGACATCCCTGTACTATGGCTACACCTTC. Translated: CASSWWGTSLYYGYTF. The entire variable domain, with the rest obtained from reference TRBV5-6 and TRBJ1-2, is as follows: DAGVTQSPTHLIKTRGQQVTLRCSPKSGHDTVSWYQQALGQGPQFIFQYYEEEERQRGNFPDRFSGHQFPNYSSELNVNALLLGDSALYLCASSWWGTSLYYGYTFGSGTRLTVV.